This T cell receptor (beta chain) was captured by sequencing in a study of blood T cell repertoires in COVID-19. The data were produced by immunoSEQ multiplex PCR, yet TCRdb's version contains in-frame clones alone and is incomplete. The sample lists about 230,000 clones; around four fifths were seen once. Between the trimmed V and J ends, which lost 3 bases and 5 bases, there was a span of 13 bases. The CDR3 spans 13 residues. CDR1 is SQVTM and CDR2 is ANQGSEA in the germline V gene. Material: peripheral blood. This receptor was obtained from a middle-aged man with acute or convalescent COVID-19. The genes are TRBV29-1 and TRBJ1-1; D might be TRBD1 (6 bases). In DNA form, the CDR3 reads TGCAGCGTTGAGGCAGGGGAAGGGACTGAAGCTTTCTTT. The encoded protein is CSVEAGEGTEAFF.